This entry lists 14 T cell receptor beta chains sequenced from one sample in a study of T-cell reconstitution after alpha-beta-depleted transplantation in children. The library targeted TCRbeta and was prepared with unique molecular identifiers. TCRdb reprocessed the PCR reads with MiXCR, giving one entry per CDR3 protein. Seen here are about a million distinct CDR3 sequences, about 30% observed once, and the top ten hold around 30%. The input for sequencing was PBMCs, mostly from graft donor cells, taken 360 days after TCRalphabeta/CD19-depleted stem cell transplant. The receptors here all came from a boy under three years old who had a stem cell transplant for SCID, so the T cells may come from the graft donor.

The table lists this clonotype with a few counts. The CDR3 DNA is TGTGCCAGCTCACCCTCGACGCCGTGGAGGAACACCATATATTTT. It encodes CASSPSTPWRNTIYF. V usage is TRBV18 and J usage is TRBJ1-3; D call uncertain. CDR1 and CDR2 from the germline V gene are KGHSH and LQKENI. Trimming stripped 3 bases from V and 7 bases from J, with 16 bases between. The CDR3 consists of 15 residues.

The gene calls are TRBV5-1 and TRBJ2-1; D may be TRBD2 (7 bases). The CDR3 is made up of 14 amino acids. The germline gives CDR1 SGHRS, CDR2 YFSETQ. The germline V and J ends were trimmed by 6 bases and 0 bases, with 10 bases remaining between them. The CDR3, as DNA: TGCGCCAGCAAGGGGGGGAACTCCTACAATGAGCAGTTCTTC. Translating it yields CASKGGNSYNEQFF.

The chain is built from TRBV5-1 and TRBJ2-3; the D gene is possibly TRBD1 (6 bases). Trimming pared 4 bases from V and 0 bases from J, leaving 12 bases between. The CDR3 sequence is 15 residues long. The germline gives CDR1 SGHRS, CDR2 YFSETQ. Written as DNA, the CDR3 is TGCGCCAGCAGCCAGGGGACGACTAGCACAGATACGCAGTATTTT. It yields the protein CASSQGTTSTDTQYF.

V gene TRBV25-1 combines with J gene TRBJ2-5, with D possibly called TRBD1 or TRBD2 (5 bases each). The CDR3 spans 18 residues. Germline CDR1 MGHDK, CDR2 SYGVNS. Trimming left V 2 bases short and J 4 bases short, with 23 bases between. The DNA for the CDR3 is TGTGCCAGCAGTGAAGAGTCCCGTGAGGGGACCTGGAGAGAGACCCAGTACTTC. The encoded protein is CASSEESREGTWRETQYF.

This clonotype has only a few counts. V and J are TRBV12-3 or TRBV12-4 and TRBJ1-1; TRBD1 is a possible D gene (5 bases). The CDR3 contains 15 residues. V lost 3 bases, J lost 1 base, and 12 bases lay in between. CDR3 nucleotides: TGTGCCAGCAGTTTGATGACGGGGGGGAACACTGAAGCTTTCTTT. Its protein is CASSLMTGGNTEAFF.

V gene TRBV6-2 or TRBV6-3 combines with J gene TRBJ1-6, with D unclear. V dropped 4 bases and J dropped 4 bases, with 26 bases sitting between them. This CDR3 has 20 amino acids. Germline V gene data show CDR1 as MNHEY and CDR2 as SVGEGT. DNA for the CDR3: TGTGCCAGCAGTTCGCCGGCATTCCTAACGAGAGACGTGTATAATTCACCCCTCCACTTT. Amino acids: CASSSPAFLTRDVYNSPLHF.

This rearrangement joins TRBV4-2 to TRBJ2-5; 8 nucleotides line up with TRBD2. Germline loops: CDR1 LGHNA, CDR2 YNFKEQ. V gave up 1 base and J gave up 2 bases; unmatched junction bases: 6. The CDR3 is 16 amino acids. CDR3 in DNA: TGTGCCAGCAGCCAAGCGGTAGCGGGGAGACAAGAGACCCAGTACTTC. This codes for CASSQAVAGRQETQYF.

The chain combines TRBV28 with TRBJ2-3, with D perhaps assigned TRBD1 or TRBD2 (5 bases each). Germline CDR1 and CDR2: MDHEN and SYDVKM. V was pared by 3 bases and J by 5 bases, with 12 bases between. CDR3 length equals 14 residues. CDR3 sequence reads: CASSFPGTLDTQYF. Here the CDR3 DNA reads TGTGCCAGCAGTTTCCCCGGGACGTTAGATACGCAGTATTTT.

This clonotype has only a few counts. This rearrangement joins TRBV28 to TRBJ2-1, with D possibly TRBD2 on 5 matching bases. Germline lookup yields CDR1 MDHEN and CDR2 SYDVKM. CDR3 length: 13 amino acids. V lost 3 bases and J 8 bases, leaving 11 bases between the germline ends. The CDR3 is CASSLGESHEQFF. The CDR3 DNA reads TGTGCCAGCAGTTTGGGAGAATCCCATGAGCAGTTCTTC. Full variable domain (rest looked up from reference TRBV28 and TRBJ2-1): DVKVTQSSRYLVKRTGEKVFLECVQDMDHENMFWYRQDPGLGLRLIYFSYDVKMKEKGDIPEGYSVSREKKERFSLILESASTNQTSMYLCASSLGESHEQFFGPGTRLTVL.

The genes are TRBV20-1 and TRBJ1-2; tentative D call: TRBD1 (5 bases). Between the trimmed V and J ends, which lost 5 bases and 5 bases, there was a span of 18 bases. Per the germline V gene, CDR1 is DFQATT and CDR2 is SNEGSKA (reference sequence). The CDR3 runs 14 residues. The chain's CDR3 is CSAQGTSLEYGYTF. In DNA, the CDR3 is TGCAGTGCTCAAGGGACCAGTTTGGAGTATGGCTACACCTTC.

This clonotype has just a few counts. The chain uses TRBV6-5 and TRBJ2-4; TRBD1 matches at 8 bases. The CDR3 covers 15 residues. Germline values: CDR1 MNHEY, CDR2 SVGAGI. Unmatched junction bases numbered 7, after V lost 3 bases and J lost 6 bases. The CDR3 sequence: CASSYSGQGRNIQYF. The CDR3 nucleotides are TGTGCCAGCAGTTATTCCGGACAGGGAAGAAACATTCAGTACTTC.

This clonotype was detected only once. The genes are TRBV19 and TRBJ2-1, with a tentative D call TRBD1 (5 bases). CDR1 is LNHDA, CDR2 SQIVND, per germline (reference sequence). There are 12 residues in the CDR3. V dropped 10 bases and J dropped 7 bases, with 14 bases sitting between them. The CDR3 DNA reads TGTGCCACTACCCAGGGAATGAATGAGCAGTTCTTC. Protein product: CATTQGMNEQFF.

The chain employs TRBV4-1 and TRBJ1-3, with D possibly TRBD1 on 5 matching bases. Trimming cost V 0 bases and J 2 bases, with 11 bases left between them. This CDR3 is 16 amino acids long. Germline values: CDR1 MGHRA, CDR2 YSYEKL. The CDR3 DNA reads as TGCGCCAGCAGCCAAGAGACGCGGGGGGCTGGAAACACCATATATTTT. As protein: CASSQETRGAGNTIYF.

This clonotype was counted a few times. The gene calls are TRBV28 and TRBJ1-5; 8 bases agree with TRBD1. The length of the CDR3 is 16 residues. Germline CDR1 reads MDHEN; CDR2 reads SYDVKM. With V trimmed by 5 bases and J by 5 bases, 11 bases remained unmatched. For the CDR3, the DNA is TGTGCCAGCAGTCCCATACCATCGACAGGGGATCAGCCCCAGCATTTT. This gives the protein CASSPIPSTGDQPQHF.